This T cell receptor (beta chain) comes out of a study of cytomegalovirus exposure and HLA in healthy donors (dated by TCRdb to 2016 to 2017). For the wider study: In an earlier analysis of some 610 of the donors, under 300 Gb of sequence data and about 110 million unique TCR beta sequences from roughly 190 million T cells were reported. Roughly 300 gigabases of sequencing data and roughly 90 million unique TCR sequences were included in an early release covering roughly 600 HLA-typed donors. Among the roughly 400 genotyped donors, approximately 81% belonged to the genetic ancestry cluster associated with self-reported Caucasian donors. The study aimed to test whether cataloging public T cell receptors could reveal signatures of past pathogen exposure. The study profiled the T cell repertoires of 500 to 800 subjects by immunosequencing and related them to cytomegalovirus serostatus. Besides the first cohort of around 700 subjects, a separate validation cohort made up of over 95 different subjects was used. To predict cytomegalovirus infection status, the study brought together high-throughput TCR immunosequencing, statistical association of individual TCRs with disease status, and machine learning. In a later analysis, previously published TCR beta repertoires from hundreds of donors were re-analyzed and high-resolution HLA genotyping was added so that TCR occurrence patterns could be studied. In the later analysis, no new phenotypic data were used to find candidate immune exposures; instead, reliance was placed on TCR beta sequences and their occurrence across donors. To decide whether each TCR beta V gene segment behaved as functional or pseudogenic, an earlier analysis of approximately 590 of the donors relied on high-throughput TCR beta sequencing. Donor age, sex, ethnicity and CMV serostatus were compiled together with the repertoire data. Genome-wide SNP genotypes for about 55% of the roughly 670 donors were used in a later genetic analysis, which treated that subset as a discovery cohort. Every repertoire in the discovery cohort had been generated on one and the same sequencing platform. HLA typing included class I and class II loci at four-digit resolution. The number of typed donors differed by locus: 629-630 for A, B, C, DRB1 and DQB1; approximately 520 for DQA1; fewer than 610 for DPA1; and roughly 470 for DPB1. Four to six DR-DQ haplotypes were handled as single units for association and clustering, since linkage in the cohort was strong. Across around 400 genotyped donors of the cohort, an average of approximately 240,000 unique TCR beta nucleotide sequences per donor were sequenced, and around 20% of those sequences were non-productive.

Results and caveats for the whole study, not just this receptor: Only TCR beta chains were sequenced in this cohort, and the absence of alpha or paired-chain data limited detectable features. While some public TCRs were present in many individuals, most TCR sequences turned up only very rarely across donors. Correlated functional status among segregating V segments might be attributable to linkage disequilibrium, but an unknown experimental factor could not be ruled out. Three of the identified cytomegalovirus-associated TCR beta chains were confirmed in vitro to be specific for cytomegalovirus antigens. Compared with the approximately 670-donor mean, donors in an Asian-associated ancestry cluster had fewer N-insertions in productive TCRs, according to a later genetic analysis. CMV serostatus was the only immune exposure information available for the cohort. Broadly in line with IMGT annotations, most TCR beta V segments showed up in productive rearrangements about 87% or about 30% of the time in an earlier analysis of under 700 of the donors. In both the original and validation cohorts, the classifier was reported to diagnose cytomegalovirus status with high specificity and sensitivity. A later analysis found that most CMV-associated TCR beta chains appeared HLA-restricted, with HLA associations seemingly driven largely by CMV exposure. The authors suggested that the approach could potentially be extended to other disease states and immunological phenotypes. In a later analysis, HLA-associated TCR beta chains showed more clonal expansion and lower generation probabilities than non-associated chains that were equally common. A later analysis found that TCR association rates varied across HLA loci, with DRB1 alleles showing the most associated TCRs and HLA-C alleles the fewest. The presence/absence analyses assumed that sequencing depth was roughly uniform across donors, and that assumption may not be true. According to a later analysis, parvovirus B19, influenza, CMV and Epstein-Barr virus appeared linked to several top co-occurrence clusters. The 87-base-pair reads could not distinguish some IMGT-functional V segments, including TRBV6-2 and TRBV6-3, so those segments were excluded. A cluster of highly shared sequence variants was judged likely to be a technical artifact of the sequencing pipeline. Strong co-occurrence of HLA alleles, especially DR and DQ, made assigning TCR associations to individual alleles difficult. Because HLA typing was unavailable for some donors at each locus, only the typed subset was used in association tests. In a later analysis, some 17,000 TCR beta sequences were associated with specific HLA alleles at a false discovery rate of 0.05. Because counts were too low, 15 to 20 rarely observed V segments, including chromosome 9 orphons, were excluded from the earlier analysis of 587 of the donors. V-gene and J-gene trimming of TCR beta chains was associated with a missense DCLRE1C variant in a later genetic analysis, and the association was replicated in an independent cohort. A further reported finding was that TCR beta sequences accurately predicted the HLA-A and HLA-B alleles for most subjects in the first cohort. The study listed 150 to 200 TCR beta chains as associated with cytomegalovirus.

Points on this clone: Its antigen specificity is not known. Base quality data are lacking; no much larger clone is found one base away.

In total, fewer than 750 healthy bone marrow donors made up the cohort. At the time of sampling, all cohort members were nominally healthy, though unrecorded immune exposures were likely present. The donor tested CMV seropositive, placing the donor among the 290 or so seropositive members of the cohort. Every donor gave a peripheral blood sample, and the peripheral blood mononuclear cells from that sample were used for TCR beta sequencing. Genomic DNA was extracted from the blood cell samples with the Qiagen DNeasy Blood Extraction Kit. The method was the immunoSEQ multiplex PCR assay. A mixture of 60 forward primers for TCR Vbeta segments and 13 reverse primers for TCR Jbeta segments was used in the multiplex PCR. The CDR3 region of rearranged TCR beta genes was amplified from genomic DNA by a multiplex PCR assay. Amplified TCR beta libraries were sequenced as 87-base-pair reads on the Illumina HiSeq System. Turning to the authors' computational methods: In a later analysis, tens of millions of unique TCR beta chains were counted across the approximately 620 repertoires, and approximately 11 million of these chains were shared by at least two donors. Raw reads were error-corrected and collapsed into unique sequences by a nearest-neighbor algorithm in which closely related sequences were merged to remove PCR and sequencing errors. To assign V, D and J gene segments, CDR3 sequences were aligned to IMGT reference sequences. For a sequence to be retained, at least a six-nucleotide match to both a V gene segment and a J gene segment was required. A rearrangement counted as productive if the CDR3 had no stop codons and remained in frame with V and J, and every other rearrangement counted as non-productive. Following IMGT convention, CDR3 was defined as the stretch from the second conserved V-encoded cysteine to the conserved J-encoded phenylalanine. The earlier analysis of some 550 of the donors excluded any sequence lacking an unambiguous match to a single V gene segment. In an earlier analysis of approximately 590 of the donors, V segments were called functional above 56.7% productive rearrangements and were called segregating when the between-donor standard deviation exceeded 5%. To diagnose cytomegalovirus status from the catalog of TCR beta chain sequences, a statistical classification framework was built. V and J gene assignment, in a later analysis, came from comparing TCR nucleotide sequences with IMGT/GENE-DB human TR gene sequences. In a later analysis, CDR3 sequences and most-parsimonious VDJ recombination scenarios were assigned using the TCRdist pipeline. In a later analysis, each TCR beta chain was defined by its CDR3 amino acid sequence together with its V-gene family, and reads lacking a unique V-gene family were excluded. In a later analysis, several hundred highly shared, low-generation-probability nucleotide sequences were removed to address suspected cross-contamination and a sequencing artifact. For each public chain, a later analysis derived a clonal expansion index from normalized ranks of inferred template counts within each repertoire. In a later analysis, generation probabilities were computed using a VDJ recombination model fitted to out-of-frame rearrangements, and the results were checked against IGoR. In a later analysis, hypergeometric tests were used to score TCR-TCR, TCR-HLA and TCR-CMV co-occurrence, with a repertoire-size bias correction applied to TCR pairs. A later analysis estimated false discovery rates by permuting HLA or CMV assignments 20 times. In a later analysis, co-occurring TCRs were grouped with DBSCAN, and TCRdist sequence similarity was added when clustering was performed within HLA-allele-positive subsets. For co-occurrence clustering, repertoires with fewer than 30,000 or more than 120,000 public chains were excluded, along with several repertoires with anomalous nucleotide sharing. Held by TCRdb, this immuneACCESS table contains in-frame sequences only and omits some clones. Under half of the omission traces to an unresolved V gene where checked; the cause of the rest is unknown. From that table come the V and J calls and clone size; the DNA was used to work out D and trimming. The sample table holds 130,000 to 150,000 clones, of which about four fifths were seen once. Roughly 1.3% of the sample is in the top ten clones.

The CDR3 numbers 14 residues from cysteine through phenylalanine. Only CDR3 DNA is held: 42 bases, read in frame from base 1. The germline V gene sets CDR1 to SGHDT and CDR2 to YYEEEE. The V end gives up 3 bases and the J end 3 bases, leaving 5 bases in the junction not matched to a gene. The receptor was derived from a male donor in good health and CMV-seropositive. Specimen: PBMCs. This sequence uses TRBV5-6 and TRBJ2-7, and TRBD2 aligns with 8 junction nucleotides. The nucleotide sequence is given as TGTGCCAGCAGCTATCCCAGCGGGAGCTACGAGCAGTACTTC. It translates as CASSYPSGSYEQYF.